These T cell receptor beta chains were read from a single sample in a study of identical twins. One entry per CDR3 protein results from TCRdb running MiXCR on the 5' RACE reads. This table has 420,000 or so distinct CDR3 sequences, approximately 17% appearing once. Specimen: naive T cells sorted from blood. The receptors stem from a man aged 50 to 60 in good health. CDR3s include the opening cysteine and the closing phenylalanine or tryptophan.

cdr3_aa	j_call	v_call	cdr3_length
CASSLMGNLGGELFF	TRBJ2-2	TRBV7-3	15
CASSYSGSSYNSPLHF	TRBJ1-6	TRBV6-5	16
CASLGPSGRHEQYF	TRBJ2-7	TRBV27	14
CATSSGRFVYEQYF	TRBJ2-7	TRBV15	14
CSARARELSYEQYF	TRBJ2-7	TRBV20-1	14
CASSFLAGDVWAGELFF	TRBJ2-2	TRBV27	17
CASRRQVRETQYF	TRBJ2-5	TRBV6-2/TRBV6-3	13
CASTGQGAAFF	TRBJ1-1	TRBV5-1	11
CAWGVFWGSSSYNEQFF	TRBJ2-1	TRBV30	17
CATSQRAAGANVLTF	TRBJ2-6	TRBV15	15
CSARDSNINEKLFF	TRBJ1-4	TRBV20-1	14
CASCKQPAGGLRNEQFF	TRBJ2-1	TRBV6-2/TRBV6-3	17
CASGVINTEAFF	TRBJ1-1	TRBV10-2	12
CSVSLTPSSYEQYF	TRBJ2-7	TRBV29-1	14
CASSLYGEGSYEQYF	TRBJ2-7	TRBV11-1	15
CASSIQRAAYNEQFF	TRBJ2-1	TRBV5-1	15
CASSLSREVRTEAFF	TRBJ1-1	TRBV6-1	15
CASSLEWGQGFYEQYF	TRBJ2-7	TRBV7-8	16
CATSRNDRISYEQYF	TRBJ2-7	TRBV15	15
CATSRDYGQRQHF	TRBJ1-5	TRBV15	13
CSVQQGIAPDTQYF	TRBJ2-3	TRBV29-1	14
CSARTAGSYNEQFF	TRBJ2-1	TRBV20-1	14
CAISERGAGNSPLHF	TRBJ1-6	TRBV10-3	15
CASSLKGPHTGELFF	TRBJ2-2	TRBV27	15
CASSSAPGTGNQPQHF	TRBJ1-5	TRBV12-3/TRBV12-4	16
CSARRTSGGNTGELFF	TRBJ2-2	TRBV20-1	16
CASSLANPGYEQYF	TRBJ2-7	TRBV12-3/TRBV12-4	14
CASSLRGGRATDTQYF	TRBJ2-3	TRBV7-2	16
CSAVDRGDTQYF	TRBJ2-3	TRBV20-1	12
CASSLDSLRGYNEQFF	TRBJ2-1	TRBV7-2	16
CASSFGAGGAYEQYF	TRBJ2-7	TRBV11-2	15
CSARSGNYNEQFF	TRBJ2-1	TRBV20-1	13
CASSSSAGGNGETQYF	TRBJ2-5	TRBV12-3/TRBV12-4	16
CASSPSSDWVKTQYF	TRBJ2-5	TRBV28	15
CASSQGGATAEAFF	TRBJ1-1	TRBV4-1	14
CASSLGLLGADEQFF	TRBJ2-1	TRBV7-9	15
CASSLDRSDTQYF	TRBJ2-3	TRBV12-3/TRBV12-4	13
CSARDRGDNEQYF	TRBJ2-7	TRBV20-1	13
CASSRVGQGNVYEQYF	TRBJ2-7	TRBV6-2/TRBV6-3	16
CASIPGKGVSYEQYF	TRBJ2-7	TRBV6-2/TRBV6-3	15
CASSPRGIGLYEQYF	TRBJ2-7	TRBV7-2	15
CASSQDPTAVYGYTF	TRBJ1-2	TRBV4-3	15
CASSPIGLAKNIQYF	TRBJ2-4	TRBV5-1	15
CASSYSHRRDEQYF	TRBJ2-7	TRBV6-5	14
CASSLRREGEQFF	TRBJ2-1	TRBV12-3/TRBV12-4	13
CASSLGGGFLGNEQFF	TRBJ2-1	TRBV7-2	16
CASSFYKTGELFF	TRBJ2-2	TRBV5-1	13
CASSMSSGSSPDTQYF	TRBJ2-3	TRBV7-9	16
CASSDLGYEQFF	TRBJ2-1	TRBV2	12
CASSLIPLTSTYEQFF	TRBJ2-1	TRBV12-3/TRBV12-4	16